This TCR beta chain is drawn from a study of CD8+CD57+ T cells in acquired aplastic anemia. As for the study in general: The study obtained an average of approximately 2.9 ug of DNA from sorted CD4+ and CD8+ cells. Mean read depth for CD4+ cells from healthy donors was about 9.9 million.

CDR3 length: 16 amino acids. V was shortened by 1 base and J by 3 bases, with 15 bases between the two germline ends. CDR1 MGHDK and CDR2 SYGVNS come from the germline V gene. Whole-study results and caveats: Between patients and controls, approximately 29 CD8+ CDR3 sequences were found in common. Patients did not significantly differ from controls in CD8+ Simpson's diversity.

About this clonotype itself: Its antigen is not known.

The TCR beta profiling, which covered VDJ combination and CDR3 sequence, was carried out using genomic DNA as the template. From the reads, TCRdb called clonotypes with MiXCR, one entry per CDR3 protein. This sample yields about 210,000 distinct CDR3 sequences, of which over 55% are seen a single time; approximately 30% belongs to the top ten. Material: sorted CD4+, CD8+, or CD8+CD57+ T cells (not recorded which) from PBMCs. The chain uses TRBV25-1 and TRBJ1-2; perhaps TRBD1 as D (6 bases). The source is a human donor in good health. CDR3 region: CASSEWDRDTYYGYTF. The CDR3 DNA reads TGTGCCAGCAGTGAATGGGACCGGGACACCTACTATGGCTACACCTTC.